Following are 16 T cell receptor beta chains from one sample sequenced in a study of T cells expressing NK-cell markers. TCRdb re-called the 5' RACE reads and gives one entry per CDR3 protein, without DNA. The sample table sets out about 540,000 distinct CDR3 sequences. Sequencing input: blood T cells: a sorted CD56 or NKG2C T cell subset, CD4+ or CD8+ T cells, or bulk PBMC T cells (not recorded which). The receptors originated from a man aged 18 to 35 in good health.

This sequence joins TRBV4-2 and TRBJ1-2; TCRdb returns TRBD1, unconfirmable since there is no DNA. There are 18 residues in the CDR3. Germline lookup yields CDR1 LGHNA and CDR2 YNFKEQ. CDR3 in amino acids: CASSQVGTGGAWDYGYTF.

The rearrangement joins TRBV2 to TRBJ1-5. This CDR3 contains 15 residues. CDR1 SNHLY and CDR2 FYNNEI come from the germline V gene. The CDR3 spells CASRASLKGGQPQHF.

This sequence joins TRBV4-1 and TRBJ1-3. Germline-derived CDR1 and CDR2 are MGHRA and YSYEKL. The CDR3 totals 11 residues. This CDR3 is CASRVGNTIYF.

The chain employs TRBV30 and TRBJ2-2; lacking DNA, the TRBD2 call made by TCRdb goes unchecked. This CDR3 region has 15 residues. CDR1 GTSNPN and CDR2 SVGIG come from the germline V gene (reference sequence). The chain's CDR3 is CAWIQTSGDTGELFF.

The J gene is TRBJ2-3, the V gene TRBV10-3; the TRBD1 assignment by TCRdb is unverifiable without DNA. The length of the CDR3 is 14 residues. Germline V gene lookup returns CDR1 ENHRY and CDR2 SYGVKD. Here the CDR3 reads CAISRGVGTDTQYF.

The chain couples TRBV5-1 to TRBJ1-4. This CDR3 spans 18 amino acids. Germline CDR1 is SGHRS and CDR2 is YFSETQ. The CDR3 protein is CASSLVGGSSSSRGKLFF.

The J gene is TRBJ2-1, the V gene TRBV5-5; TCRdb reports TRBD2, a call that lacks DNA to check it against. The germline V gene encodes CDR1 SGHKS and CDR2 YYEKEE (reference sequence). The length of the CDR3 is 17 residues. This chain's CDR3 is CASGYISGLGSYNEQFF.

The chain has TRBV20-1 and TRBJ1-5; TCRdb names TRBD1, which stays unverified in the absence of DNA. Germline V CDR1 and CDR2: DFQATT, SNEGSKA (reference sequence). This CDR3 comprises 15 residues. CDR3 protein: CSATIATGPNQPQHF.

V is TRBV19 and J is TRBJ2-6; TCRdb's D call, TRBD2, is unchecked because there is no DNA. The CDR3 totals 19 residues. Germline-derived CDR1 and CDR2 are LNHDA and SQIVND (reference sequence). The CDR3 loop is CASSPETSGRASGANVLTF.

V is TRBV24-1 and J is TRBJ2-5; the D gene TCRdb calls, TRBD1, cannot be checked with no DNA. Germline loops: CDR1 KGHDR, CDR2 SFDVKD. This CDR3 comprises 14 residues. This chain's CDR3 is CATSGQGFSETQYF.

The chain is built from TRBV7-8 and TRBJ2-3; there is no DNA to check the TCRdb D call of TRBD2. The CDR3 runs 16 residues. Germline V gene sequence: CDR1 SGHVS, CDR2 FQNEAQ. The CDR3 loop reads CASSLVAGGDSATQYF.

The rearrangement joins TRBV29-1 to TRBJ2-5. The length of the CDR3 is 15 residues. Germline lookup yields CDR1 SQVTM and CDR2 ANQGSEA. This CDR3 is CSVESNRALRETQYF.

The CDR3 sequence: CASSQETASLNTEAFF. V gene TRBV14 combines with J gene TRBJ1-1. Germline assignment: CDR1 SGHDN and CDR2 FVKESK. The CDR3 totals 16 residues.

The chain couples TRBV29-1 to TRBJ1-1; the TCRdb call, TRBD1, lacks DNA for checking. The germline V gene has CDR1 SQVTM and CDR2 ANQGSEA. The CDR3 has 13 amino acids. The chain's CDR3 is CSVARQPNTEAFF.

The J gene is TRBJ2-5, the V gene TRBV4-3. The CDR3 sequence is 16 residues long. CDR1 and CDR2 (germline): LGHNA, YSLEER. CDR3: CASSQDSTDVQETQYF.

The V call is TRBV5-1, the J call TRBJ2-1; TCRdb names TRBD1, which stays unverified in the absence of DNA. This CDR3 is built from 15 residues. CDR1 and CDR2 (germline): SGHRS, YFSETQ. The CDR3 here is CASSLVIIKGRKLFF.